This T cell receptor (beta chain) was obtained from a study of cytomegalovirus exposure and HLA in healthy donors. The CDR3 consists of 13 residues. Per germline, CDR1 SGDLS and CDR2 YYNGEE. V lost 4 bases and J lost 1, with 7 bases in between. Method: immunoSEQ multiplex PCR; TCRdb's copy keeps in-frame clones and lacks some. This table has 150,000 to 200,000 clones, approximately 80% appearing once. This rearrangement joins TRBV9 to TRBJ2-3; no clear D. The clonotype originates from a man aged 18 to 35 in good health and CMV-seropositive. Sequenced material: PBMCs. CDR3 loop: CASSSVGTDTQYF. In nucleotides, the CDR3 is TGTGCCAGCAGCTCAGTGGGCACAGATACGCAGTATTTT.